This TCR beta chain originates from a study of shared clonotypes between healthy human individuals. This clone was observed a single time. Naive CD8 cells, CD45RO-negative and positively selected for CCR7, excluded terminally differentiated effector memory CD45RA+ cells. Trimming shortened V by 4 bases and J by 5 bases, and 14 bases separated the two germline ends. The CDR3 length is 14 residues. Germline assignment: CDR1 ENHRY and CDR2 SYGVKD. Clones were read by immunoSEQ multiplex PCR, and TCRdb kept only the in-frame ones, dropping some. The top ten clones hold 0.9% to 1.4% of a sample with millions of clones, over 85% of them seen once.

Sequences were obtained from naive CD8+ T cells sorted from blood. The origin of this receptor is a man between 18 and 35 years old in good health. The rearrangement links TRBV10-3 to TRBJ1-1; D gene uncertain. The CDR3 bases are TGTGCCATCAGTGGTGAGGGCTCGTGGACTGAAGCTTTCTTT. Its translation is CAISGEGSWTEAFF.